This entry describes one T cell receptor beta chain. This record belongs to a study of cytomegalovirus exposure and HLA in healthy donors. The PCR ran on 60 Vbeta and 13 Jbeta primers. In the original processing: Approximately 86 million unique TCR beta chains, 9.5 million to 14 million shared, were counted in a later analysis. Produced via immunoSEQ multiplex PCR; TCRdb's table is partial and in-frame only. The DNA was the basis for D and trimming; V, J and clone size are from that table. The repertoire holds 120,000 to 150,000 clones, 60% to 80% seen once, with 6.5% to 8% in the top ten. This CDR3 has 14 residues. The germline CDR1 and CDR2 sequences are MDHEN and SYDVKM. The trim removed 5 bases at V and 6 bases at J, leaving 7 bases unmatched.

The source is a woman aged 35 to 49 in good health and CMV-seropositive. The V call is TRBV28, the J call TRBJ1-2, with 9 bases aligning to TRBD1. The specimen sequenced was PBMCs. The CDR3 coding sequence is TGTGCCAGCAGTCCCCACCGGGACAGGGATGGCTACACCTTC. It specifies CASSPHRDRDGYTF.